This T cell receptor (beta chain) emerged from a study of cytomegalovirus exposure and HLA in healthy donors. Findings of the study overall: TCR beta sequences reportedly predicted the HLA-A and HLA-B alleles of most subjects accurately. A previous analysis found most TCR beta V segments productive roughly 87% or roughly 30% of the time. Most TCRs appeared rarely, but some public TCRs recurred in many donors.

CDR3 length equals 19 residues. Germline trimming cut 0 bases from V and 4 bases from J; bases unmatched to any gene: 9. The germline V gene has CDR1 SGHTS and CDR2 YDEGEE. PCR amplification relied on 60 Vbeta primers (plus 13 Jbeta primers). Clones were read by immunoSEQ multiplex PCR, and TCRdb kept only the in-frame ones, dropping some. The specimen's table records about 140,000 clones. In regard to this clone: The antigen is not known.

This sequence joins TRBV5-8 and TRBJ2-1; 14 bases match TRBD2. The TCR sequence derives from a woman aged 18-29 years in good health and CMV-seronegative. Sequenced: PBMCs. CDR3 DNA: TGTGCCAGCAGCTTGGCCTGGGGACTAGCGGGGGCCGGGTACAATGAGCAGTTCTTC. Protein: CASSLAWGLAGAGYNEQFF.